These 2 T cell receptor beta chains share one sample of origin, sequenced in a study of post-analysis software for immune sequencing data. General observations from the study: Comparison of patients with controls showed 5 or 6 TRBV segments more frequent in patients, TRBV5-6, TRBV5-1 and TRBV20-1 among them.

Antigens of these TCRs are unknown. Included in the TCR beta cDNA libraries were unique molecular identifiers. MiXCR was run by TCRdb on the PCR reads, yielding one entry per CDR3 protein. The table shows approximately 350,000 distinct CDR3 sequences, with around a third occurring only once. Specimen: blood. The receptors were gathered from a girl aged 5-17 years with multiple sclerosis.

This chain uses TRBV6-5 with TRBJ2-7; 7 bases agree with TRBD2. After removal of 6 bases from V and 0 bases from J, the junction contained 8 bases not matched to a gene. Germline CDR1 is MNHEY and CDR2 is SVGAGI. The CDR3 runs 15 residues. CDR3 nucleotides: TGTGCCAGCAGCCGCCGCGGGGGTGGCTCCTACGAGCAGTACTTC. This encodes CASSRRGGGSYEQYF.

The gene calls are TRBV7-2 and TRBJ2-1, with a weak D call TRBD1 (6 bases). V was cut by 5 bases and J by 6 bases, with 8 bases left in between. This CDR3 spans 12 amino acids. Germline lookup yields CDR1 SGHTA and CDR2 FQGNSA. DNA for the CDR3: TGTGCCAGCAGCAAACAGGGCAATGAGCAGTTCTTC. Its protein product is CASSKQGNEQFF.